Listed below are T cell receptor beta chains from one sample, sequenced in a study of vaccination and CD4 T cells after COVID-19. The antigens these receptors bind are not known. TCRdb passed the PCR reads through MiXCR, listing each CDR3 protein once. The data hold 4,000 to 4,500 distinct CDR3 sequences, with around 20% observed a single time. The specimen sequenced was CD4+ T cells from blood, cultured in vitro. The receptors here all came from a human donor who had recovered from COVID-19. Each CDR3 is given with its conserved first and last residue. D genes are given only for firm matches. Only some rows state a clone size, as once, few, many or a class for expanded clones.

>TRBJ1-2|-|TRBV4-2|-
CASSQVGDGSNYGYTF
TGTGCCAGCAGCCAAGTGGGGGACGGTTCTAACTATGGCTACACCTTC
>TRBJ1-4|TRBD1|TRBV7-9|few
CASSLGQGDEKLFF
TGTGCCAGCAGCTTAGGACAGGGAGATGAAAAACTGTTTTTT
>TRBJ1-2|-|TRBV9|few
CASSTVTGGYTF
TGTGCCAGCTCGACAGTAACGGGTGGCTACACCTTC
>TRBJ1-2|TRBD1|TRBV6-1|few
CASRGTGGRGGYTF
TGTGCCAGCAGGGGAACAGGGGGACGGGGAGGCTACACCTTC
>TRBJ1-1|-|TRBV14|-
CASSQDMGRTEAFF
TGTGCCAGCAGCCAAGATATGGGACGGACTGAAGCTTTCTTT
>TRBJ1-1|-|TRBV20-1|-
CSARYIGTRNTEAFF
TGCAGTGCTAGATATATTGGGACAAGGAACACTGAAGCTTTCTTT
>TRBJ1-1|-|TRBV4-2|few
CASSQGDRRNTEAFF
TGTGCCAGCAGCCAAGGGGACCGAAGGAACACTGAAGCTTTCTTT
>TRBJ1-1|-|TRBV20-1|medium-sized
CSASGPGRGTEAFF
TGCAGTGCTAGTGGCCCGGGGAGGGGCACTGAAGCTTTCTTT
>TRBJ1-4|-|TRBV20-1|medium-sized
CSAGQEKLFF
TGCAGTGCTGGACAGGAAAAACTGTTTTTT
>TRBJ2-5|-|TRBV12-3/TRBV12-4|-
CASSLTLGGTQYF
TGTGCCAGCAGTTTGACCCTAGGTGGGACCCAGTACTTC
>TRBJ2-7|TRBD1|TRBV20-1|-
CSAKTGTAVSYEQYF
TGCAGTGCTAAGACCGGGACAGCAGTCTCCTACGAGCAGTACTTC
>TRBJ2-7|TRBD1|TRBV29-1|-
CSVVWDRDPGPSYEQYF
TGCAGCGTTGTATGGGACAGGGACCCCGGACCCTCCTACGAGCAGTACTTC
>TRBJ2-2|-|TRBV7-3|-
CASSLTNTGELFF
TGTGCCAGCAGCTTAACGAACACCGGGGAGCTGTTTTTT
>TRBJ2-7|-|TRBV15|few
CATSRDQGAYEQYF
TGTGCCACCAGCAGAGATCAGGGAGCCTACGAGCAGTACTTC
>TRBJ1-3|TRBD1|TRBV6-1|-
CASSITGGVGSGNTIYF
TGTGCCAGCAGCATAACAGGGGGCGTAGGATCTGGAAACACCATATATTTT
>TRBJ2-1|TRBD1|TRBV25-1|once
CASSEYKAGQGNDEQFF
TGTGCCAGCAGTGAATATAAGGCGGGACAGGGTAATGATGAGCAGTTCTTC
>TRBJ1-6|TRBD1|TRBV5-4|medium-sized
CASSLGDRHSPLHF
TGTGCCAGCAGCTTGGGGGACAGGCATTCACCCCTCCACTTT
>TRBJ2-1|-|TRBV2|few
CASSAFSGNSYNEQFF
TGTGCCAGCAGTGCATTTAGCGGTAACTCCTACAATGAGCAGTTCTTC